These 26 T cell receptor beta chains were sequenced from one sample in a study of blood T cell repertoires in COVID-19 (dated by TCRdb to about 2020). Receptor libraries were prepared by the immunoSEQ multiplex PCR assay. Entries here come from immuneACCESS through TCRdb and include only in-frame sequences with V and J called. Some clones fail to appear in such tables; in the studies checked, an unresolved V gene covers under half of the shortfall, and the cause of the remainder is unknown. Recorded for this sample are 300,000 or so clones; around 90% of them occurred a single time. Jointly, the top ten make up under 8% of the sample. The sample taken for sequencing was peripheral blood. Receptor source: a man aged 18 to 29 who had recovered from COVID-19.

V usage is TRBV28 and J usage is TRBJ1-2; 7 nucleotides line up with TRBD1. The trim removed 5 bases at V and 3 bases at J, leaving 24 bases unmatched. The CDR3 spans 20 residues. Germline V gives CDR1 MDHEN, CDR2 SYDVKM. CDR3 residues: CASSERGRRRAPVRDYGYTF. The CDR3 coding sequence is TGTGCCAGCAGTGAAAGGGGGCGGAGGAGGGCGCCAGTAAGGGACTATGGCTACACCTTC.

The genes are TRBV9 and TRBJ1-4, with D perhaps matching TRBD1 (6 bases). The CDR3 runs 14 residues. The germline CDR1 and CDR2 sequences are SGDLS and YYNGEE. V was pared by 0 bases and J by 8 bases, with 11 bases between. The CDR3: CASSVDRGQEKLFF. CDR3 in DNA: TGTGCCAGCAGCGTAGACCGGGGACAAGAAAAACTGTTTTTT.

The count of this clone is one. The rearrangement uses TRBV25-1 and TRBJ2-2; TRBD1 matches at 9 bases. CDR3 size: 16 residues. The V and J ends lost 5 bases and 6 bases, in that order; junction bases with no gene match: 10. Germline V gene data show CDR1 as MGHDK and CDR2 as SYGVNS. The DNA of the CDR3 is TGTGCCAGCAGTAATAGGGACAGGGAGCGCCCCGGGGAGCTGTTTTTT. Protein product: CASSNRDRERPGELFF.

CDR3 sequence (DNA): TGTGCCAGCAGTTTACAGGCTCGCCACGAGCAGTACTTC. This sequence encodes CASSLQARHEQYF. The chain carries TRBV28 and TRBJ2-7; D is undetermined. V lost 2 bases, J lost 5 bases, and 10 bases lay in between. Germline assignment: CDR1 MDHEN and CDR2 SYDVKM. The CDR3 extends over 13 amino acids.

The rearrangement joins TRBV5-4 to TRBJ2-7; 8 nucleotides line up with TRBD2. Germline CDR1 SGHNT, CDR2 YYREEE (reference sequence). This CDR3 region has 15 residues. With 4 bases clipped from V and 4 bases from J, the junction kept 10 bases outside the gene matches. The CDR3 coding sequence is TGTGCCAGCAGCCCCCCGGGACTAGGGGATTACGAGCAGTACTTC. The encoded protein is CASSPPGLGDYEQYF.

This clone was recorded once. The chain links TRBV7-8 to TRBJ2-3; maybe TRBD2 (6 bases). CDR1 is SGHVS, CDR2 FQNEAQ, per germline. V lost 3 bases to trimming and J lost 5 bases, with 21 bases between them. CDR3 length equals 17 residues. The CDR3 sequence: CASSLEGWRHTQDTQYF. The CDR3 region has the DNA TGTGCCAGCAGCTTGGAGGGATGGCGGCACACCCAAGATACGCAGTATTTT.

The chain employs TRBV11-2 and TRBJ2-7; tentatively, D is TRBD1 (5 bases). The CDR3 runs to 15 residues. Germline values: CDR1 SGHAT, CDR2 FQNNGV. The V gene lost 3 bases and the J gene lost 0 bases, with 12 bases spanning the gap. CDR3 DNA: TGTGCCAGCAGCTTTTCCACAGGTATCTCCTACGAGCAGTACTTC. Protein sequence: CASSFSTGISYEQYF.

The chain carries TRBV10-3 and TRBJ1-2; D is unclear. V dropped 6 bases and J dropped 6 bases, with 11 bases sitting between them. The germline gives CDR1 ENHRY, CDR2 SYGVKD. There are 12 residues in the CDR3. The CDR3 sequence is CAISQSGDGYTF. CDR3 DNA sequence: TGTGCCATCAGCCAATCCGGGGATGGCTACACCTTC.

As concerns this clone: Compared with germline, one end of the junction differs, possibly owing to a read error. The chain uses TRBV4-1 and TRBJ1-2, with 7 bases fitting TRBD1. Per the germline V gene, CDR1 is MGHRA and CDR2 is YSYEKL. CDR3 length equals 15 residues. CDR3 region: CASSQDEGAGTLHPF. The CDR3 nucleotides are TGCGCCAGCAGCCAAGATGAGGGGGCCGGGACCCTCCACCCCTTC.

The rearrangement joins TRBV6-4 to TRBJ2-1; 10 bases match TRBD2. Germline CDR1 and CDR2: MRHNA and SNTAGT. Trimming cost V 4 bases and J 8 bases; bases outside gene matches: 8. The CDR3 consists of 15 residues. CDR3: CASSVRLAGAHEQFF. As DNA, the CDR3 is TGTGCCAGCAGTGTAAGGCTAGCGGGAGCCCATGAGCAGTTCTTC.

V is TRBV19 and J is TRBJ1-4, with 9 bases aligning to TRBD1. The junction had 4 bases not matched to a gene; V was cut back by 4 bases and J by 7 bases. Germline loops: CDR1 LNHDA, CDR2 SQIVND (reference sequence). The CDR3 has 14 amino acids. The CDR3 protein is CASSRTGESEKLFF. For the CDR3, the DNA is TGTGCCAGTAGTAGGACAGGGGAGTCTGAAAAACTGTTTTTT.

Turning to this clone: Other DNA sequences in the same sample also yield this CDR3. The chain carries TRBV19 and TRBJ1-4; D is ambiguous. CDR1 is LNHDA and CDR2 is SQIVND in the germline V gene (reference sequence). Trimming cost V 3 bases and J 4 bases, with 12 bases left between them. This CDR3 comprises 15 residues. The CDR3 DNA is TGTGCCAGTAGTATCATAGGCGGCGATAATGAAAAACTGTTTTTT. Residues: CASSIIGGDNEKLFF.

The rearrangement links TRBV30 to TRBJ1-3; D perhaps matches TRBD1 (6 bases). This CDR3 is 16 amino acids long. Trimming pared 7 bases from V and 4 bases from J, leaving 23 bases between. Germline-derived CDR1 and CDR2 are GTSNPN and SVGIG (reference sequence). The CDR3 bases are TGTGCCTACTTTGGGGGCTCCCGAAACTCCGGAAACACCATATATTTT. Residues: CAYFGGSRNSGNTIYF.

The rearrangement uses TRBV4-1 and TRBJ2-3; TRBD1 aligns across 7 bases. After removal of 1 base from V and 2 bases from J, the junction contained 9 bases not matched to a gene. The CDR3 runs to 17 residues. In germline, CDR1 is MGHRA, CDR2 YSYEKL. The CDR3 DNA reads as TGCGCCAGCAGCCAAGTCTCCAACAGGGGATTCACAGATACGCAGTATTTT. Amino acids: CASSQVSNRGFTDTQYF.

The chain joins TRBV27 to TRBJ1-6, with D uncertain. Germline CDR1 and CDR2: MNHEY and SMNVEV (reference sequence). There are 14 residues in the CDR3. The V gene lost 11 bases and the J gene lost 6 bases, with 17 bases spanning the gap. This chain's CDR3 is CASSRRAGNSPLHF. Written as DNA, the CDR3 is TGTGCCTCTTCCCGCCGTGCGGGTAATTCACCCCTCCACTTT.

Note on this clone: The sample holds other DNA sequences that translate to the same CDR3. V and J are TRBV3-1 (or the pseudogene TRBV3-2) and TRBJ2-5; D possibly corresponds to TRBD2 (6 bases). The CDR3 totals 13 residues. Germline values: CDR1 LGHDT, CDR2 YNNKEL (reference sequence). V was pared by 1 base and J by 4 bases, with 7 bases between. The CDR3 nucleotides are TGTGCCAGCAGCCAAGTGGGGGGAGAGACCCAGTACTTC. It specifies CASSQVGGETQYF.

V usage is TRBV27 and J usage is TRBJ2-7; 8 bases fit TRBD2. With V trimmed by 5 bases and J by 2 bases, 11 bases remained unmatched. The CDR3 totals 16 residues. Germline loops: CDR1 MNHEY, CDR2 SMNVEV (reference sequence). CDR3: CASSPAWGLVAYEQYF. In DNA form, the CDR3 reads TGTGCCAGCAGTCCCGCCTGGGGACTAGTGGCCTACGAGCAGTACTTC.

V gene TRBV13 combines with J gene TRBJ2-5; TRBD2 matches 15 bases. V shed 0 bases, J shed 2 bases, and the junction held 7 bases outside the gene matches. CDR3 length: 19 residues. CDR1 PRHDT and CDR2 FYEKMQ come from the germline V gene (reference sequence). The CDR3 coding sequence is TGTGCCAGCAGCTTAGGGTCGGGACTAGCGGGAGGCCGACAAGAGACCCAGTACTTC. The encoded protein is CASSLGSGLAGGRQETQYF.

The chain employs TRBV11-2 and TRBJ2-3; D is perhaps TRBD2 (5 bases). V lost 5 bases and J 4 bases, leaving 16 bases between the germline ends. The CDR3 loop spans 15 amino acids. From germline, CDR1 is SGHAT and CDR2 FQNNGV. In nucleotides, the CDR3 is TGTGCCAGCAGCCCGGAGGCAGGCCTTCCAGATACGCAGTATTTT. This codes for CASSPEAGLPDTQYF. Full variable domain (outside the CDR3, taken from reference TRBV11-2 and TRBJ2-3): EAGVAQSPRYKIIEKRQSVAFWCNPISGHATLYWYQQILGQGPKLLIQFQNNGVVDDSQLPKDRFSAERLKGVDSTLKIQPAKLEDSAVYLCASSPEAGLPDTQYFGPGTRLTVL.

The chain has TRBV6-6 and TRBJ2-7; TRBD1 matches 7 bases. The CDR3 has 13 residues. Looked up from germline, CDR1 is MNHNY and CDR2 is SVGAGI (reference sequence). The trim removed 4 bases at V and 3 bases at J, leaving 3 bases unmatched. The CDR3 DNA is TGTGCCAGCAGTTTCTACAGGGGCTACGAGCAGTACTTC. It is translated as CASSFYRGYEQYF.

The V gene is TRBV16, the J gene TRBJ2-7; D is perhaps TRBD2 (5 bases). The CDR3 is 12 residues long. Trimming took off 2 bases at V and 7 bases at J, with 9 bases between the two ends. CDR1 and CDR2 from the germline V gene are KGHSY and FQNENV. The CDR3 region has the DNA TGTGCCAGCAGCCAAGGGTTAGCGGAGCAGTACTTC. Amino acid sequence: CASSQGLAEQYF.

This clone was found a few times. The V and J genes are TRBV5-4 and TRBJ1-2, with 8 bases that match TRBD1. Trimming at V came to 0 bases and at J to 12 bases, leaving 10 bases not matched to a gene. CDR3 length: 14 amino acids. Germline V CDR1 and CDR2: SGHNT, YYREEE (reference sequence). The chain's CDR3 is CASSLEGQGRENTF. The CDR3, as DNA: TGTGCCAGCAGCTTGGAAGGACAGGGTAGAGAAAACACCTTC.

The J gene is TRBJ2-3, the V gene TRBV5-1, with D uncertain. The CDR3 extends over 11 amino acids. CDR1 is SGHRS and CDR2 is YFSETQ in the germline V gene. V was shortened by 0 bases and J by 6 bases, with 2 bases between the two germline ends. CDR3 sequence (DNA): TGCGCCAGCAGCTTGGCTGATACGCAGTATTTT. Amino acids: CASSLADTQYF.

The chain uses TRBV9 and TRBJ2-1; D might be TRBD2 (6 bases). V was clipped by 3 bases and J by 0 bases, with 16 bases between them. The germline CDR1 and CDR2 sequences are SGDLS and YYNGEE. The length of the CDR3 is 17 residues. The CDR3 loop reads CASSATGLTSSYNEQFF. CDR3 nucleotides: TGTGCCAGCAGCGCGACGGGCCTGACTAGCTCCTACAATGAGCAGTTCTTC.

The rearrangement joins TRBV5-1 to TRBJ2-5, with 7 bases aligning to TRBD1. Germline V gene lookup returns CDR1 SGHRS and CDR2 YFSETQ. The CDR3 sequence is 14 residues long. The junction had 9 bases not matched to a gene; V was cut back by 5 bases and J by 5 bases. The CDR3 region has the DNA TGCGCCAGCAGGACAGGGCCGTTTGGGGAGACCCAGTACTTC. It specifies CASRTGPFGETQYF.

This clone was observed a handful of times. This chain joins TRBV2 and TRBJ2-7, with D possibly being TRBD1 (5 bases). Trimming stripped 4 bases from V and 5 bases from J, with 18 bases between. CDR3 length equals 15 residues. In germline, CDR1 is SNHLY, CDR2 FYNNEI. The CDR3 is CASSGVPAGYHEQYF. In DNA, the CDR3 is TGTGCCAGCAGTGGGGTCCCCGCAGGGTACCACGAGCAGTACTTC.